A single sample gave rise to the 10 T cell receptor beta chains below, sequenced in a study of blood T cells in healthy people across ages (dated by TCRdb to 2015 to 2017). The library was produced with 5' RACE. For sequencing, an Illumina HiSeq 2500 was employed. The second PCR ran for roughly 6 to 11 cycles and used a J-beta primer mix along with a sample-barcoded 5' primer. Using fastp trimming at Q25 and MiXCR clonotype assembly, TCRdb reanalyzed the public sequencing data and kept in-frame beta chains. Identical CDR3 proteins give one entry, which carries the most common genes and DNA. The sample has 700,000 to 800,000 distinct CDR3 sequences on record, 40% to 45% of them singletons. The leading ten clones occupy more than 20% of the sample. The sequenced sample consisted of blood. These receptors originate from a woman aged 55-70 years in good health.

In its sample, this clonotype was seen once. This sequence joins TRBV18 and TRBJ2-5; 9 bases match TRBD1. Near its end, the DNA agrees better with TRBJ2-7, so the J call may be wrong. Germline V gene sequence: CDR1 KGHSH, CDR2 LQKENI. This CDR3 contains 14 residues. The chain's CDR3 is CASSPGTGSGEQYF. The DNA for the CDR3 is TGTGCCAGCTCACCGGGGACAGGGTCTGGCGAGCAGTACTTC.

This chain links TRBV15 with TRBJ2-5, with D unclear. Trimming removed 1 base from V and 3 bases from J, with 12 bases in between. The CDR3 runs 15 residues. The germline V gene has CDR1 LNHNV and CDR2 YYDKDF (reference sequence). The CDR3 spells CATSRGGSGEETQYF. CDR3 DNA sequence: TGTGCCACCAGCAGAGGCGGAAGTGGTGAAGAGACCCAGTACTTC. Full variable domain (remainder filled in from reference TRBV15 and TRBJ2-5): DAMVIQNPRYQVTQFGKPVTLSCSQTLNHNVMYWYQQKSSQAPKLLFHYYDKDFNNEADTPDNFQSRRPNTSFCFLDIRSPGLGDTAMYLCATSRGGSGEETQYFGPGTRLLVL.

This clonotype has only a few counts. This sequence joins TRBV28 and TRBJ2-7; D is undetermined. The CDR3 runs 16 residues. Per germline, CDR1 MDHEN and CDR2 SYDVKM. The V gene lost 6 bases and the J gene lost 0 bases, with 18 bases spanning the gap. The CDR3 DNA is TGTGCCAGCAGCCCGCTCTCACGGGTTAGCTCCTACGAGCAGTACTTC. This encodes CASSPLSRVSSYEQYF.

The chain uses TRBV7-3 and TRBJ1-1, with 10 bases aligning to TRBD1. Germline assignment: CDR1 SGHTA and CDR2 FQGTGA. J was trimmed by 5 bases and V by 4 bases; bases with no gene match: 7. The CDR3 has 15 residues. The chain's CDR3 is CASSSKDRGSTEAFF. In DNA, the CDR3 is TGTGCCAGCAGCTCAAAGGACAGGGGGAGTACTGAAGCTTTCTTT. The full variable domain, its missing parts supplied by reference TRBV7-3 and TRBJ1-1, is GAGVSQTPSNKVTEKGKYVELRCDPISGHTALYWYRQSLGQGPEFLIYFQGTGAADDSGLPNDRFFAVRPEGSVSTLKIQRTERGDSAVYLCASSSKDRGSTEAFFGQGTRLTVV.

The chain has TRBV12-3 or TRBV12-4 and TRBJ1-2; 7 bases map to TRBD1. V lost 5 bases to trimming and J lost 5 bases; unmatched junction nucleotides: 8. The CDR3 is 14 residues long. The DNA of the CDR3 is TGTGCCAGCAGTCCGGGACAGTTCCCTTATGGCTACACCTTC. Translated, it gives CASSPGQFPYGYTF.

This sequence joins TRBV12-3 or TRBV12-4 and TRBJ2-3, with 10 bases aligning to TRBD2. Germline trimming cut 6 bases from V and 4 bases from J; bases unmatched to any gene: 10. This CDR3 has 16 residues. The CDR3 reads CASSRSGGGTPDTQYF. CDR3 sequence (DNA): TGTGCCAGCAGCCGAAGCGGGGGGGGCACCCCAGATACGCAGTATTTT.

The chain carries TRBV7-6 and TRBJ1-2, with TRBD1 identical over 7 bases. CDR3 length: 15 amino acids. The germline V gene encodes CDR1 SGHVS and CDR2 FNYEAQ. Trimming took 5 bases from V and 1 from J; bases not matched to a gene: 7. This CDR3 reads CASSPGTAVNYGYTF. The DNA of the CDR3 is TGTGCCAGCAGCCCCGGGACAGCTGTTAACTATGGCTACACCTTC.

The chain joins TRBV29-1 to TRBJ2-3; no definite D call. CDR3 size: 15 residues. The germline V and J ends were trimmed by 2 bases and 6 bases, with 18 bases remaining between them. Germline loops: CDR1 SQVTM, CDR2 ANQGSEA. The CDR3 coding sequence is TGCAGCGTTGAATTCGGTCTTAGTGCTACCGATACGCAGTATTTT. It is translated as CSVEFGLSATDTQYF.

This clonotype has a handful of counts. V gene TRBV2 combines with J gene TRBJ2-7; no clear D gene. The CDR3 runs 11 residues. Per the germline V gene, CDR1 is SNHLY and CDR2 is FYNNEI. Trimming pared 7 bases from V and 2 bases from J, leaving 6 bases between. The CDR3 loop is CASTVTYEQYF. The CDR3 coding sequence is TGTGCCAGCACAGTAACCTACGAGCAGTACTTC.

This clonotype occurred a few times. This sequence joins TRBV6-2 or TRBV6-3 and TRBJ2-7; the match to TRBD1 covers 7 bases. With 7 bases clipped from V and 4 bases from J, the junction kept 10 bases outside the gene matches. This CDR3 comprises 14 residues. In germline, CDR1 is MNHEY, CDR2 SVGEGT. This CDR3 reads CASTEVTGNYEQYF. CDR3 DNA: TGTGCCAGCACCGAAGTGACAGGGAATTACGAGCAGTACTTC.